The 13 T cell receptor beta chains below come from one sample, sequenced in a study of spatial heterogeneity in lung cancer (dated by TCRdb to the late 2010s). No cognate antigen is known for these TCRs. The library was made by 5' RACE. Sequencing used a NextSeq 500. TCRdb applied fastp at Q25 and MiXCR to the public reads, then kept only in-frame beta chains. Rows merge per CDR3 protein into single entries with the most common DNA and genes. The sample table shows some 10,000 distinct CDR3 sequences, and under 6.5% are seen once. Around a tenth of the sample is taken by the ten largest. The time point tag for this specimen amounts to: sample taken at primary tumor resection. The full study reports these points: The number of expanded intratumoral alpha and beta TCRs correlated with the tumor nonsynonymous mutation count.

The specimen comprised lung tumor tissue, sampled at surgery. Source of these receptors: a male donor with early-stage non-small cell lung cancer.

By share of the sample, this clonotype is medium-sized. The V and J genes are TRBV7-6 and TRBJ1-5; 7 bases map to TRBD1. After removal of 11 bases from V and 1 base from J, the junction contained 5 bases not matched to a gene. Germline V gene sequence: CDR1 SGHVS, CDR2 FNYEAQ. The CDR3 totals 13 residues. CDR3: CASQGGSNQPQHF. In DNA form, the CDR3 reads TGTGCCTCCCAGGGGGGAAGCAATCAGCCCCAGCATTTT.

This chain uses TRBV20-1 with TRBJ1-4; TRBD1 matches at 10 bases. Per germline, CDR1 DFQATT and CDR2 SNEGSKA (reference sequence). The CDR3 covers 16 residues. The trim removed 5 bases at V and 7 bases at J, leaving 13 bases unmatched. CDR3 DNA: TGCAGTGCTCGAAGTCCCGGGACAGGGGACGGTGAAAAACTGTTTTTT. It yields the protein CSARSPGTGDGEKLFF.

The chain couples TRBV4-1 to TRBJ2-5, with 12 positions matching TRBD2. The junction had 5 bases not matched to a gene; V was cut back by 1 base and J by 2 bases. Germline CDR1 and CDR2: MGHRA and YSYEKL. This CDR3 region has 17 residues. DNA of the CDR3: TGCGCCAGCAGCCAAGTGCTAGCGGGGGGGCGACAAGAGACCCAGTACTTC. Protein product: CASSQVLAGGRQETQYF.

The chain uses TRBV7-9 and TRBJ1-2; no clear D gene. Germline CDR1 reads SEHNR; CDR2 reads FQNEAQ (reference sequence). Between the trimmed V and J ends, which lost 8 bases and 5 bases, there was a span of 24 bases. This CDR3 spans 16 amino acids. CDR3 DNA sequence: TGTGCCAGCGAGACGACGCAGGTAACAATAGATTATGGCTACACCTTC. Protein sequence: CASETTQVTIDYGYTF.

This clonotype occurred a few times. CDR3 sequence (DNA): TGCGCCAGCAGCTTGTACGACAGGGGGAACACTGAAGCTTTCTTT. Residues: CASSLYDRGNTEAFF. J is TRBJ1-1 and V is TRBV5-1, with 8 bases lining up with TRBD1. Germline assignment: CDR1 SGHRS and CDR2 YFSETQ. Trimming at V came to 1 base and at J to 1 base, leaving 3 bases not matched to a gene. This CDR3 contains 15 residues.

This clonotype has a count of ten or more. The chain carries TRBV24-1 and TRBJ2-1; the D gene is possibly TRBD2 (7 bases). There are 14 residues in the CDR3. V was shortened by 4 bases and J by 7 bases, with 13 bases between the two germline ends. Germline CDR1 KGHDR, CDR2 SFDVKD. CDR3 protein: CATSDYREGNEQFF. In DNA form, the CDR3 reads TGTGCCACCAGTGACTACAGGGAGGGTAATGAGCAGTTCTTC.

This clonotype was counted many times. V and J are TRBV28 and TRBJ1-1; 7 bases are a match to TRBD1. Trimming removed 4 bases from V and 4 bases from J; junction bases left unmatched: 12. The germline CDR1 and CDR2 sequences are MDHEN and SYDVKM. This CDR3 contains 16 residues. The CDR3 bases are TGTGCCAGCAGTTCACAGGGGACTCTTTCGGGCACTGAAGCTTTCTTT. Translating gives CASSSQGTLSGTEAFF.

This clonotype was counted ten times or more. The chain combines TRBV7-9 with TRBJ2-1; D is ambiguous. In germline, CDR1 is SEHNR, CDR2 FQNEAQ (reference sequence). V was clipped by 1 base and J by 7 bases, with 11 bases between them. This CDR3 contains 14 residues. The CDR3 loop reads CASSLDRKGNEQFF. CDR3 DNA: TGTGCCAGCAGCTTAGATCGTAAAGGGAATGAGCAGTTCTTC.

By share, this clonotype counts as large. V usage is TRBV7-9 and J usage is TRBJ2-3; D ambiguous. The germline V gene has CDR1 SEHNR and CDR2 FQNEAQ (reference sequence). The CDR3 has 13 amino acids. Trimming shortened V by 2 bases and J by 4 bases, and 7 bases separated the two germline ends. CDR3 protein: CASSLSAADTQYF. For the CDR3, the DNA is TGTGCCAGCAGCTTAAGTGCCGCAGATACGCAGTATTTT.

This clonotype was seen ten or more times. CDR3 in amino acids: CSALRVVAYEQYF. The DNA of the CDR3 is TGCAGTGCCCTTCGAGTGGTAGCCTACGAGCAGTACTTC. The chain couples TRBV20-1 to TRBJ2-7; D is undetermined. V gave up 6 bases and J gave up 2 bases, with 14 bases separating them. CDR3 size: 13 residues. CDR1 is DFQATT and CDR2 is SNEGSKA in the germline V gene (reference sequence).

This clonotype came up many times. The chain joins TRBV30 to TRBJ2-4; tentative D call: TRBD2 (6 bases). V lost 0 bases and J lost 8, with 11 bases in between. The CDR3 length is 13 residues. Germline V gene lookup returns CDR1 GTSNPN and CDR2 SVGIG (reference sequence). The CDR3 nucleotides are TGTGCCTGGAGTGTACCGGGAGTGGACATTCAGTACTTC. As protein: CAWSVPGVDIQYF. The whole variable domain, remainder taken from reference TRBV30 and TRBJ2-4, is SQTIHQWPATLVQPVGSPLSLECTVEGTSNPNLYWYRQAAGRGLQLLFYSVGIGQISSEVPQNLSASRPQDRQFILSSKKLLLSDSGFYLCAWSVPGVDIQYFGAGTRLSVL.

This sequence joins TRBV7-9 and TRBJ1-5, with a weak D call TRBD1 (5 bases). V shed 5 bases and J shed 6 bases, with 8 bases lying between them. The CDR3 is 12 residues long. Germline V gives CDR1 SEHNR, CDR2 FQNEAQ (reference sequence). The CDR3 DNA reads TGTGCCAGCAGCGCGGACACTCAGCCCCAGCATTTT. It codes for CASSADTQPQHF.

This clonotype was counted ten times or more. V is TRBV20-1 and J is TRBJ2-3; 8 nucleotides line up with TRBD2. The trim removed 3 bases at V and 5 bases at J, leaving 10 bases unmatched. The germline gives CDR1 DFQATT, CDR2 SNEGSKA (reference sequence). The CDR3 is 15 amino acids. The CDR3 loop reads CSASGPGGAVDTQYF. The CDR3 DNA follows: TGCAGTGCTAGCGGGCCGGGGGGGGCCGTAGATACGCAGTATTTT.